Included here is one T cell receptor (beta chain) sequence, with context. The target antigen is unknown. This record comes from a study of T cells expressing NK-cell markers. At the level of the study: The eight sequenced donors comprised seven who were HCMV-seropositive and one who was seronegative.

General observations from the study: Once again these clonotypes came out on top in the CD3+CD56-NKG2C+ fraction of several donors.

Germline values: CDR1 SQVTM, CDR2 ANQGSEA. This CDR3 spans 12 amino acids. UMIs accompanied the 5'RACE template switching by which TCR beta cDNA was made. For each CDR3 protein, TCRdb gives one entry from its re-call of the 5' RACE reads, without DNA. This sample's table reports 300,000 to 500,000 distinct CDR3 sequences. The TCR sequence derives from a woman in her forties or fifties in good health. The sample taken for sequencing was blood T cells: a sorted CD56 or NKG2C T cell subset, CD4+ or CD8+ T cells, or bulk PBMC T cells (not recorded which). This chain uses TRBV29-1 with TRBJ1-5; with no DNA, the TCRdb D assignment of TRBD1 cannot be verified. CDR3 amino acids: CSVKGANQPQHF.